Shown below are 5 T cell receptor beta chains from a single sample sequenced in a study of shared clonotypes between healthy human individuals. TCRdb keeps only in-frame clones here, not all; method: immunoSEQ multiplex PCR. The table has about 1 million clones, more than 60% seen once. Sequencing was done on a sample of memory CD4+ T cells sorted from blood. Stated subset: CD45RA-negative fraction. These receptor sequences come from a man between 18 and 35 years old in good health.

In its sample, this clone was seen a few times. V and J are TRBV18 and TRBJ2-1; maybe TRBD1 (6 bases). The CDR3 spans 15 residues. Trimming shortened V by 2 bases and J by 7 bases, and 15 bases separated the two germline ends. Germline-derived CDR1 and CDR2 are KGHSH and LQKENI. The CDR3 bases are TGTGCCAGCTCACCAGGGCAGGGGCGCAGGAATGAGCAGTTCTTC. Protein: CASSPGQGRRNEQFF. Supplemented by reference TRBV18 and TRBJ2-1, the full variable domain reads NAGVMQNPRHLVRRRGQEARLRCSPMKGHSHVYWYRQLPEEGLKFMVYLQKENIIDESGMPKERFSAEFPKEGPSILRIQQVVRGDSAAYFCASSPGQGRRNEQFFGPGTRLTVL.

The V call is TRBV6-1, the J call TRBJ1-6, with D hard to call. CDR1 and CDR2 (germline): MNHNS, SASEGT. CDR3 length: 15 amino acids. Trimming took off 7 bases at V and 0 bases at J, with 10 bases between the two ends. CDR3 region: CASMVVGSYNSPLHF. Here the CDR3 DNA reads TGTGCCAGCATGGTGGTGGGCTCCTATAATTCACCCCTCCACTTT.

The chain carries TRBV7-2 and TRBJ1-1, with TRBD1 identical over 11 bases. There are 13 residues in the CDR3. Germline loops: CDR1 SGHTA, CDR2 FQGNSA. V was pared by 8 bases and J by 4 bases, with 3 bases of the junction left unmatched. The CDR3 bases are TGTGCCAGCCGGGGGACAGGGGGCACTGAAGCTTTCTTT. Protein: CASRGTGGTEAFF.

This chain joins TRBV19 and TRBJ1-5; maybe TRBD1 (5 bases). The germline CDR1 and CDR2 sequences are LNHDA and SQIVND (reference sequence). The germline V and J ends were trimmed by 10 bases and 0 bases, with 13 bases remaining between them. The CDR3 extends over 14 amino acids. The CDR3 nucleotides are TGTGCCACCAACGCAGGGTATAGCAATCAGCCCCAGCATTTT. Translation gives CATNAGYSNQPQHF.

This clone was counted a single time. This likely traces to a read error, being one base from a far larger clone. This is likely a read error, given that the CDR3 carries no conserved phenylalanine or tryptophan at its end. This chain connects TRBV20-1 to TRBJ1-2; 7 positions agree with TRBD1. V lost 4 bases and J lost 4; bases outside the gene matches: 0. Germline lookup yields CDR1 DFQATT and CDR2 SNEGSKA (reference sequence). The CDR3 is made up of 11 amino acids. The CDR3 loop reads CSATGGYGYTL. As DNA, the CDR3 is TGCAGTGCTACAGGGGGCTATGGCTACACCCTC.